A single T cell receptor beta chain is shown here with its context. Its antigen is still unknown. This specimen belongs to a study of OX40 agonist ivuxolimab in advanced cancers. The overall study: Patients in dose escalation had liver, melanoma, kidney or head and neck cancers. Partial responses were observed in three patients, of whom one had hepatocellular carcinoma and two had cutaneous melanoma.

V shed 2 bases and J shed 5 bases, with 12 bases lying between them. The CDR3 loop spans 14 amino acids. CDR1 and CDR2 (germline): SGHTA, FQGTGA. Study outcomes and limitations: Researchers report that CD8+ T cells had, on average, more expanded clones than CD4+. Undetermined was the antigen specificity of the expanded peripheral T cells.

Profiled with immunoSEQ multiplex PCR; TCRdb holds only in-frame clones, not every one. The sample records around 71,000 clones, around 87% being singletons. The chain joins TRBV7-3 to TRBJ2-5, with D possibly matching TRBD2 (5 bases). The sequencing here drew on CD4+ or CD8+ T cells sorted from blood, taken in a trial of the OX40 agonist ivuxolimab. This clonotype was sampled from an adult with an advanced solid tumor such as melanoma, head and neck, liver or kidney cancer. The CDR3 DNA follows: TGTGCCAGCAGCTTAGGGCTAGCCCACGAGACCCAGTACTTC. Encoded protein: CASSLGLAHETQYF.